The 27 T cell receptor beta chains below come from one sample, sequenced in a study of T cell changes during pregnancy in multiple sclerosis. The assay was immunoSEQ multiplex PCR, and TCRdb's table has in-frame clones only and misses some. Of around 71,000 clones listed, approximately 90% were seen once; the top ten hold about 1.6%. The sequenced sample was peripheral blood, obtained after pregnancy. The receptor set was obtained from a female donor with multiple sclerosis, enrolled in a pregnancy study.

Here the CDR3 DNA reads TGTGCCAGCAGGCCCGGGACAGGGAACACTGAAGCTTTCTTT. Its translation is CASRPGTGNTEAFF. The V gene is TRBV6-1, the J gene TRBJ1-1; 8 bases align to TRBD1. In germline, CDR1 is MNHNS, CDR2 SASEGT. This CDR3 spans 14 amino acids. The V segment lost 6 bases and the J segment 1 base; nucleotides outside the gene matches: 4.

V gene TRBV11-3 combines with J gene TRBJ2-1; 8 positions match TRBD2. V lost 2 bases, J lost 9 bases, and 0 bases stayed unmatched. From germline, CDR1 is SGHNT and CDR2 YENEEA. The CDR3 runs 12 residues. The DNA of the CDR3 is TGTGCCAGCAGCTTACGGGGGGGTGAGCAGTTCTTC. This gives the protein CASSLRGGEQFF.

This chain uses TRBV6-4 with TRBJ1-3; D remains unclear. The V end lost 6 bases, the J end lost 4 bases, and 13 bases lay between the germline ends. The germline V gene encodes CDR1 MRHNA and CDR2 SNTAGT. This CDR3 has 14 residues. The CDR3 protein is CASRTGREGNTIYF. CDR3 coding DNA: TGTGCCAGCAGGACCGGCCGGGAAGGAAACACCATATATTTT.

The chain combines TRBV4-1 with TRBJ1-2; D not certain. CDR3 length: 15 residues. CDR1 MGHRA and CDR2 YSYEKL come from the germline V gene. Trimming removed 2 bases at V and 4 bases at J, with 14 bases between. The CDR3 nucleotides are TGCGCCAGCAGCCAAACGTCCGGTCCTGGCTATGGCTACACCTTC. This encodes CASSQTSGPGYGYTF.

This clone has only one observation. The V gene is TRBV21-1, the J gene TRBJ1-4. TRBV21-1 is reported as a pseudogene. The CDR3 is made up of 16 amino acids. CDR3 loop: CASSLKGGLGGEKLFF. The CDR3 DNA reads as TGTGCCAGCAGCTTAAAAGGGGGACTCGGGGGGGAAAAACTGTTTTTT.

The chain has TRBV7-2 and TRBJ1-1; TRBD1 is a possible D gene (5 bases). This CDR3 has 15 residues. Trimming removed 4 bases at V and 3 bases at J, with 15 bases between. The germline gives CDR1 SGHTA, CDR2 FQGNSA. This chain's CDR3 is CASSSQPGTYTEAFF. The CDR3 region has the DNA TGTGCCAGCAGCTCACAGCCAGGGACTTACACTGAAGCTTTCTTT.

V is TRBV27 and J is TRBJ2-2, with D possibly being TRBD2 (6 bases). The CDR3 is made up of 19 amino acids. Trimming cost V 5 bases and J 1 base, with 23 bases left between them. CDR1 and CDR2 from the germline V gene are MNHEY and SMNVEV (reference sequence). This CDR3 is CASSHPQISGDLNTGELFF. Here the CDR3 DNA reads TGTGCCAGCAGTCACCCTCAAATTAGCGGAGACCTGAACACCGGGGAGCTGTTTTTT.

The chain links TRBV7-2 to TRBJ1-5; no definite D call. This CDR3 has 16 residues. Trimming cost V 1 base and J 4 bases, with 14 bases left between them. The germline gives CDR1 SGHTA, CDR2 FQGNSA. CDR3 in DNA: TGTGCCAGCAGCTTAGAAATGGGATCGGGAAATCAGCCCCAGCATTTT. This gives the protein CASSLEMGSGNQPQHF.

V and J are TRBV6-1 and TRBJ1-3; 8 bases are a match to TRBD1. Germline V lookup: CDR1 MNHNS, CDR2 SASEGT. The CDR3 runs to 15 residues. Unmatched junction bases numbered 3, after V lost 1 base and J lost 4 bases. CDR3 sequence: CASSEVQGEGNTIYF. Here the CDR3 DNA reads TGTGCCAGCAGTGAAGTACAGGGGGAAGGAAACACCATATATTTT.

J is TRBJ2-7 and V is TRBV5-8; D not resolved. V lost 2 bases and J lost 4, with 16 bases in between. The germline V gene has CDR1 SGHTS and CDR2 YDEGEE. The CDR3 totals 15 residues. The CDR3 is CASSLRRASFYEQYF. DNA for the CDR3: TGTGCCAGCAGCTTAAGAAGAGCGTCGTTTTACGAGCAGTACTTC. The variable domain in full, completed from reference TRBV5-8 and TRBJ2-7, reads EAGVTQSPTHLIKTRGQQATLRCSPISGHTSVYWYQQALGLGLQFLLWYDEGEERNRGNFPPRFSGRQFPNYSSELNVNALELEDSALYLCASSLRRASFYEQYFGPGTRLTVT.

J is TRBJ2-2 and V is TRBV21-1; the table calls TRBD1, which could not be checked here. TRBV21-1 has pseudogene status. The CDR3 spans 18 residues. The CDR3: CASSRIKDLGHSTGELFF. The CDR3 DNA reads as TGTGCCAGCAGCCGCATCAAGGATTTGGGCCACAGCACCGGGGAGCTGTTTTTT.

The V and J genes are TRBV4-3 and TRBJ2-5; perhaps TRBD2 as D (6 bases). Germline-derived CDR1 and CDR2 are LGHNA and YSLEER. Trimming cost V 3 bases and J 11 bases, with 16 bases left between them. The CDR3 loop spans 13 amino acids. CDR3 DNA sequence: TGCGCCAGCAGCCACATTGAGGGCCGGGAGCAGTACTTC. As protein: CASSHIEGREQYF.

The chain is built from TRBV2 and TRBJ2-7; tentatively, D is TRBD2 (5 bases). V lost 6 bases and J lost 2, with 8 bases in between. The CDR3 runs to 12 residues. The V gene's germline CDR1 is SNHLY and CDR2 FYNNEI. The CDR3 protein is CASRGEAYEQYF. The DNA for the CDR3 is TGTGCCAGCAGGGGAGAGGCCTACGAGCAGTACTTC.

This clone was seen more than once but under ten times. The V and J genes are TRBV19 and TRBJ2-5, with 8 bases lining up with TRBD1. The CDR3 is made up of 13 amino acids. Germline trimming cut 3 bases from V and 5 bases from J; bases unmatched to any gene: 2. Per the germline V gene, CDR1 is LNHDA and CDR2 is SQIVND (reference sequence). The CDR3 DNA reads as TGTGCCAGTAGTATCGGGGACAGGGAGACCCAGTACTTC. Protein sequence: CASSIGDRETQYF.

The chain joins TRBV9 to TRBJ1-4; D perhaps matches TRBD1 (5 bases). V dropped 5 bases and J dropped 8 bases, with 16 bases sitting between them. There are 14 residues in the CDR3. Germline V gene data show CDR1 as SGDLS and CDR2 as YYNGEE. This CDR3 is CASRGPNNGEKLFF. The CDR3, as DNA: TGTGCCAGCAGGGGGCCGAACAACGGCGAAAAACTGTTTTTT.

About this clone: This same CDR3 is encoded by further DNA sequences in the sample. CDR3: CASTPGNTGELFF. The CDR3 nucleotides are TGTGCCAGCACCCCAGGAAACACCGGGGAGCTGTTTTTT. The rearrangement joins TRBV6-1 to TRBJ2-2; D not certain. The germline CDR1 and CDR2 sequences are MNHNS and SASEGT. The CDR3 extends over 13 amino acids. V was cut by 7 bases and J by 2 bases, with 8 bases left in between.

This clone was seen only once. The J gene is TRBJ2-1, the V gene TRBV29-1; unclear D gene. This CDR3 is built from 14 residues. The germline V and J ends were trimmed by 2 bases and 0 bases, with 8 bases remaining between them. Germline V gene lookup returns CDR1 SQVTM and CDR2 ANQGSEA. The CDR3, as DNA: TGCAGCGTTGAAATGGCCAACTCCTACAATGAGCAGTTCTTC. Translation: CSVEMANSYNEQFF.

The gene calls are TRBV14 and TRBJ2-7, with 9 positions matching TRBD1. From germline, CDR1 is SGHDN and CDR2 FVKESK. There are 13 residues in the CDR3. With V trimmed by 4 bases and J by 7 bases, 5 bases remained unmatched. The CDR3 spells CASSLGQGREQYF. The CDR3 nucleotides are TGTGCCAGCAGCCTGGGACAGGGTCGTGAGCAGTACTTC.

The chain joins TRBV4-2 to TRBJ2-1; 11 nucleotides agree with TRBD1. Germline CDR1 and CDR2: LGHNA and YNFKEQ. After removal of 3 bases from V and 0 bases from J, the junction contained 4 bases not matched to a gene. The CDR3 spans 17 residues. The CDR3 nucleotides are TGTGCCAGCAGCCAGAGGACAGGGGGCCGCTCCTACAATGAGCAGTTCTTC. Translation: CASSQRTGGRSYNEQFF.

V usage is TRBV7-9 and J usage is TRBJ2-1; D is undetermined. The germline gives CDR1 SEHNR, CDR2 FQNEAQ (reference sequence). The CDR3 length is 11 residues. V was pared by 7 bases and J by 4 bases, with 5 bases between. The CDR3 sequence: CASTEYNEQFF. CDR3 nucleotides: TGTGCCAGCACGGAGTACAATGAGCAGTTCTTC.

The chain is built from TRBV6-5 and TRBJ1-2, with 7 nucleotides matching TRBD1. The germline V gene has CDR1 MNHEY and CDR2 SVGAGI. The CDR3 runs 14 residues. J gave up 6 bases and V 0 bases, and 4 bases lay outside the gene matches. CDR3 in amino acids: CASSYSGGRHGYTF. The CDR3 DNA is TGTGCCAGCAGTTACTCAGGGGGCAGGCATGGCTACACCTTC.

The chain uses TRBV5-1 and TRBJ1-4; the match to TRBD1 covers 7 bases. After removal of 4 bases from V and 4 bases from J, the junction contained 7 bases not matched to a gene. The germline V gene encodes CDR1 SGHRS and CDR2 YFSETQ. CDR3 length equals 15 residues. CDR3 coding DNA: TGCGCCAGCAGCCCAAGACAGGGCTTTAATGAAAAACTGTTTTTT. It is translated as CASSPRQGFNEKLFF.

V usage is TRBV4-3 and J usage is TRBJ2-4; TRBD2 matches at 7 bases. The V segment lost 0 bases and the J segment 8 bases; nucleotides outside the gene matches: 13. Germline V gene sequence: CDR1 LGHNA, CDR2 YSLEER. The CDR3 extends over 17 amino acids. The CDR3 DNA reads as TGCGCCAGCAGCCAAGATGGGAGGGAGGGCCCGGGGGACATTCAGTACTTC. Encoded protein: CASSQDGREGPGDIQYF.

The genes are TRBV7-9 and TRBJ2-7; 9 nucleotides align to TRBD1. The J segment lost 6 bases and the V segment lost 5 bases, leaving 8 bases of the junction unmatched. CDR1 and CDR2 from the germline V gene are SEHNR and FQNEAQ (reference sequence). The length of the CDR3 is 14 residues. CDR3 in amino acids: CASSPRQGVVEQYF. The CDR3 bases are TGTGCCAGCAGCCCTAGACAGGGGGTTGTCGAGCAGTACTTC.

The DNA of the CDR3 is TGTGCCAGCAGTGACAGGACAGGCCGAACAGATACGCAGTATTTT. As protein: CASSDRTGRTDTQYF. V usage is TRBV6-1 and J usage is TRBJ2-3; TRBD1 aligns across 7 bases. With 3 bases clipped from V and 3 bases from J, the junction kept 6 bases outside the gene matches. The germline V gene has CDR1 MNHNS and CDR2 SASEGT. This CDR3 has 15 amino acids.

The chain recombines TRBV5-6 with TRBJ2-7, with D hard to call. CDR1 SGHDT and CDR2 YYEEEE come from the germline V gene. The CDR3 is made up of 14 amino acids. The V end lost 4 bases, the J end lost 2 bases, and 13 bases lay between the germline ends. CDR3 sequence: CASSQSLNPYEQYF. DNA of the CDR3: TGTGCCAGCAGCCAGTCGCTTAACCCCTACGAGCAGTACTTC.

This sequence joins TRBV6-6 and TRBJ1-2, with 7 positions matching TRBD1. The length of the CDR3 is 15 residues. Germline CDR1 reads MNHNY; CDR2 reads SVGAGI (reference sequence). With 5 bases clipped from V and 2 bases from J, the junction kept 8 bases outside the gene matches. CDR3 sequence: CASSPSGGINYGYTF. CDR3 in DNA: TGTGCCAGCAGTCCCTCAGGGGGGATCAACTATGGCTACACCTTC.